The present entry profiles one T cell receptor (beta chain) with its context. It lacks a known antigen. Base-call qualities are not available, and no considerably larger clone is one nucleotide away. The method behind the library was PCR. Sequencing used an Illumina HiSeq 2500. To reduce PCR and sequencing biases, unique molecular identifiers were built into the TCR beta cDNA libraries. Per 1 to 10 million input T cells, roughly 500,000 cDNA molecules were obtained, such that each molecule approximated one T cell. The patient libraries were prepared and sequenced with the same protocol used for the earlier healthy control dataset. Within a given batch, samples were prepared together, multiplexed and sequenced on the same HiSeq lane. In the source study's methods: Raw barcoded reads were processed with MIGEC, discarding single-read molecular identifier groups before consensus assembly and CDR3 extraction. Clonotype tables were post-analysed with VDJtools, normalizing diversity by down-sampling all datasets to the smallest sample size. To correct batch-related cross-sample contamination, repertoire overlap clustering matched CDR3 amino acid sequences but not nucleotide sequences. The raw public reads went through TCRdb reprocessing: fastp at Q25, MiXCR clone calling, in-frame beta chains kept. Identical CDR3 proteins give one entry, which carries the most common genes and DNA. For this entry, the V and J calls and clone size follow TCRdb and not the study's own pipeline. The sample data list a few hundred thousand distinct CDR3 sequences, and around 40% of these were observed just once. The leading ten clones occupy around 10% of the sample.

Compared with germline, V lacks 3 bases and J lacks 0 bases; bases without a gene match: 5. Measured from the cysteine to the phenylalanine, the CDR3 is 16 residues long. The kept DNA is CDR3 alone, 48 bases in frame from the first base. From a lookup of the germline V gene, CDR1 and CDR2 are KGHDR and SFDVKD. This sample was taken from a study of post-analysis software for immune sequencing data (dated by TCRdb to between 2014 and 2017). For the wider study: Disease courses on record covered relapsing-remitting, secondary progressive and progressive-relapsing multiple sclerosis, though some patients had no subtype annotation. A subset of samples was prepared in parallel using single-end sample barcoding, then pooled and co-amplified after Illumina adapter ligation. The multiple sclerosis patient repertoires were compared with 10 to 12 previously published healthy control repertoires from donors aged roughly 6 to 27 years. Broader findings and caveats from the paper: Compared with controls, multiple sclerosis patients had significantly lower normalized Chao1 diversity, a finding suggesting substantial peripheral T-cell clonal expansion. Roughly 5 TRBV segments, including TRBV5-6, TRBV5-1 and TRBV20-1, were significantly more frequent in patients than controls. When samples were clustered directly using the F measure, samples prepared in the same batch co-clustered strongly, which prompted a batch-effect correction. The multiple sclerosis patient group was slightly younger than the control group.

To demonstrate the VDJtools post-analysis software, TCR beta repertoires were profiled from the peripheral blood of about 13 young patients with multiple sclerosis. The patients with multiple sclerosis were children and adolescents between about 6 and 17 years of age. Source material: blood. Here the chain combines TRBV24-1 and TRBJ2-5, with 8 bases aligning to TRBD2. The receptor's source is a girl under 18 with multiple sclerosis. The DNA reads as follows: TGTGCCACCAGTGATAATAGCGGGATCTACCAAGAGACCCAGTACTTC. It translates to CATSDNSGIYQETQYF.